The next 13 T cell receptor beta chains were all read from a single sample in a study of shared clonotypes between healthy human individuals. The method was immunoSEQ multiplex PCR; TCRdb's version includes in-frame clones alone and lacks a portion of them. This table holds about 120,000 clones, about 71% found once. Material: memory CD8+ T cells sorted from blood. Subset described: CD45RO+ cells pooled with CCR7-negative TemRA cells. These receptors were obtained from a woman in her 30s in good health.

V usage is TRBV5-5 and J usage is TRBJ2-2; TRBD2 matches 15 bases. Trimming at V came to 4 bases and at J to 2 bases, leaving 6 bases not matched to a gene. CDR3 length equals 18 residues. The V gene's germline CDR1 is SGHKS and CDR2 YYEKEE (reference sequence). The CDR3: CASSTGLAGGSNTGELFF. The CDR3 DNA reads as TGTGCCAGCAGCACGGGACTAGCGGGAGGATCAAACACCGGGGAGCTGTTTTTT.

This clone showed up just a few times. The chain is built from TRBV2 and TRBJ2-5, with TRBD2 matching 10 bases. The CDR3 sequence is 15 residues long. V lost 4 bases and J lost 5; bases outside the gene matches: 7. From germline, CDR1 is SNHLY and CDR2 FYNNEI. In DNA, the CDR3 is TGTGCCAGCAGTGCCTTAGCGGGAGGAAAGGAGACCCAGTACTTC. Residues: CASSALAGGKETQYF.

This clone was counted a few times. The junction differs from germline at one of its ends, possibly a read error. This chain joins TRBV13 and TRBJ1-1; possible D gene TRBD1, 5 bases. The length of the CDR3 is 13 residues. CDR1 is PRHDT and CDR2 is FYEKMQ in the germline V gene (reference sequence). The CDR3 coding sequence is TGTGCCAGCAGCTCCGAGGGGCCAGGGTCGGGAATCTTT. Protein product: CASSSEGPGSGIF.

This chain uses TRBV4-1 with TRBJ2-5; no clear D. Matching the DNA end better, TRBJ2-7 makes the J call doubtful. CDR1 and CDR2 (germline): MGHRA, YSYEKL. The length of the CDR3 is 14 residues. CDR3 region: CASSLRLDLYEQYF. As DNA, the CDR3 is TGCGCCAGCAGCCTTCGACTGGACCTGTACGAGCAGTACTTC.

V and J are TRBV5-1 and TRBJ2-1, with D possibly matching TRBD1 (7 bases). In germline, CDR1 is SGHRS, CDR2 YFSETQ. V was cut by 3 bases and J by 6 bases, with 22 bases left in between. This CDR3 has 17 amino acids. The CDR3 DNA reads TGCGCCAGCAGCTCGACAGGGCGTCCTACTAGCATCAATGAGCAGTTCTTC. Protein: CASSSTGRPTSINEQFF.

The chain is built from TRBV6-5 and TRBJ1-5; 7 bases match TRBD1. This CDR3 is built from 15 residues. Germline loops: CDR1 MNHEY, CDR2 SVGAGI. The V segment lost 5 bases and the J segment 4 bases; nucleotides outside the gene matches: 8. The chain's CDR3 is CASSTVEGANQPQHF. The CDR3 DNA reads TGTGCCAGCAGTACCGTTGAGGGGGCTAATCAGCCCCAGCATTTT.

V usage is TRBV28 and J usage is TRBJ2-7; a possible D gene is TRBD2 (6 bases). There are 15 residues in the CDR3. Germline CDR1 is MDHEN and CDR2 is SYDVKM. The germline V and J ends were trimmed by 6 bases and 2 bases, with 17 bases remaining between them. CDR3 DNA sequence: TGTGCCAGCAGCACCCCGACTAGAAGTCCCTACGAGCAGTACTTC. The encoded protein is CASSTPTRSPYEQYF. The full variable domain, its missing parts supplied by reference TRBV28 and TRBJ2-7, is DVKVTQSSRYLVKRTGEKVFLECVQDMDHENMFWYRQDPGLGLRLIYFSYDVKMKEKGDIPEGYSVSREKKERFSLILESASTNQTSMYLCASSTPTRSPYEQYFGPGTRLTVT.

This rearrangement joins TRBV7-9 to TRBJ2-3, with D unresolved. The CDR3 runs to 13 residues. Germline V gives CDR1 SEHNR, CDR2 FQNEAQ (reference sequence). V was trimmed by 5 bases and J by 4 bases, leaving 10 bases between them. CDR3 DNA sequence: TGTGCCAGCAGCCCTAGAGGCCCAGATACGCAGTATTTT. Translating it yields CASSPRGPDTQYF.

V gene TRBV11-2 combines with J gene TRBJ2-7; 7 bases match TRBD1. The V and J ends lost 4 bases and 3 bases, in that order; junction bases with no gene match: 6. This CDR3 is 14 amino acids long. Germline CDR1 is SGHAT and CDR2 is FQNNGV. The CDR3 nucleotides are TGTGCCAGCAGCTATCTCAGGGGGAACTACGAGCAGTACTTC. Protein product: CASSYLRGNYEQYF. The variable domain in full, completed from reference TRBV11-2 and TRBJ2-7, reads EAGVAQSPRYKIIEKRQSVAFWCNPISGHATLYWYQQILGQGPKLLIQFQNNGVVDDSQLPKDRFSAERLKGVDSTLKIQPAKLEDSAVYLCASSYLRGNYEQYFGPGTRLTVT.

This clone has more than one count but fewer than ten. The chain uses TRBV29-1 and TRBJ2-1; 8 bases fit TRBD2. The CDR3 extends over 12 amino acids. Losses at the gene ends were 6 bases for V and 10 bases for J; bases not matched to a gene: 8. The germline CDR1 and CDR2 sequences are SQVTM and ANQGSEA. The chain's CDR3 is CSVRAGAREQFF. The CDR3 region has the DNA TGCAGCGTCCGAGCGGGGGCGAGGGAGCAGTTCTTC.

The CDR3 DNA follows: TGTGCCAGCAGTCGCCAGACTAGCGGCACCTACGAGCAGTACTTC. Residues: CASSRQTSGTYEQYF. The V gene is TRBV27, the J gene TRBJ2-7; 9 nucleotides agree with TRBD2. The CDR3 length is 15 residues. The germline CDR1 and CDR2 sequences are MNHEY and SMNVEV (reference sequence). J was trimmed by 2 bases and V by 5 bases; bases with no gene match: 7.

This clone was detected ten times or more. CDR3 DNA sequence: TGTGCCAGCAGCCAAGAGGAGGGTTCGGCCTCCAATGAGCAGTTCTTC. As protein: CASSQEEGSASNEQFF. The genes are TRBV4-2 and TRBJ2-1; possible D gene TRBD2, 6 bases. V gave up 0 bases and J gave up 6 bases, with 15 bases separating them. CDR3 size: 16 residues. Germline V CDR1 and CDR2: LGHNA, YNFKEQ.

This clone was counted between two and nine times. This chain connects TRBV5-1 to TRBJ2-7; tentative D call: TRBD2 (8 bases). From germline, CDR1 is SGHRS and CDR2 YFSETQ. Between the trimmed V and J ends, which lost 0 bases and 2 bases, there was a span of 15 bases. The CDR3 totals 16 residues. CDR3: CASSLAGGGTPYEQYF. CDR3 DNA sequence: TGCGCCAGCAGCTTGGCGGGAGGGGGCACCCCCTACGAGCAGTACTTC.